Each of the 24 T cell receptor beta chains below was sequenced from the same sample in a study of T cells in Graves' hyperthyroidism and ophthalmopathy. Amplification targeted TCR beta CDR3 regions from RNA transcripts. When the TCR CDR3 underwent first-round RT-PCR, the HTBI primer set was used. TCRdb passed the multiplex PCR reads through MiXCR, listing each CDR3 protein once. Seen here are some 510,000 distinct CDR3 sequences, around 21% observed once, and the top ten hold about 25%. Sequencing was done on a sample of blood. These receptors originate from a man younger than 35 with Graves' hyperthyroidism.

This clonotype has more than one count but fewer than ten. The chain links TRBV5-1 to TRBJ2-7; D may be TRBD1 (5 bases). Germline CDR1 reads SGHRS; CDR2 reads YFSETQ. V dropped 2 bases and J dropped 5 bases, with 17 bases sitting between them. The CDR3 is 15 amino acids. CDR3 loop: CASSFDRTLIDEQYF. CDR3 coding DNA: TGCGCCAGCAGCTTTGACAGAACCCTTATCGACGAGCAGTACTTC.

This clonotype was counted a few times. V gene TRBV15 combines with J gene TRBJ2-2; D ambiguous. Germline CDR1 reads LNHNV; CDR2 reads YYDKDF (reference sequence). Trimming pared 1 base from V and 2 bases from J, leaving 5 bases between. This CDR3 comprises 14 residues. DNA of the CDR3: TGTGCCACCAGCAGAGGGGGTAACACCGGGGAGCTGTTTTTT. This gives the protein CATSRGGNTGELFF.

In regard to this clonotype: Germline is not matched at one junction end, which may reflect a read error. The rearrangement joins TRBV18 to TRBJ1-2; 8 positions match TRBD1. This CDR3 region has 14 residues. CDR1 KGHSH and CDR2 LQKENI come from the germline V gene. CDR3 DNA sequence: TGTGCCTGCTCACCCCAGGGGGCAAGCTATGGCTACACCTTC. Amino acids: CACSPQGASYGYTF.

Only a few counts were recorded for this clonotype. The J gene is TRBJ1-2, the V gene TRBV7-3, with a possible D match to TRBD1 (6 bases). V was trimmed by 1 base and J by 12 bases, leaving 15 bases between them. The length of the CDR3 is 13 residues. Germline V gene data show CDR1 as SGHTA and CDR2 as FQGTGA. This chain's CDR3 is CASSLIAGQGHTF. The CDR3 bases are TGTGCCAGCAGCTTAATCGCGGGGCAGGGGCACACCTTC. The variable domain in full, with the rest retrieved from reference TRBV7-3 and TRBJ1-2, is GAGVSQTPSNKVTEKGKYVELRCDPISGHTALYWYRQSLGQGPEFLIYFQGTGAADDSGLPNDRFFAVRPEGSVSTLKIQRTERGDSAVYLCASSLIAGQGHTFGSGTRLTVV.

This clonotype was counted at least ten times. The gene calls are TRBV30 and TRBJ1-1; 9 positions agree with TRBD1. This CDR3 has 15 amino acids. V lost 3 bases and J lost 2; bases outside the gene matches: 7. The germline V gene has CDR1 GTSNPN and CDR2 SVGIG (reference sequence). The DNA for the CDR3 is TGTGCCTGGAGGGGACAGGGAACCCTAAACACTGAAGCTTTCTTT. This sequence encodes CAWRGQGTLNTEAFF.

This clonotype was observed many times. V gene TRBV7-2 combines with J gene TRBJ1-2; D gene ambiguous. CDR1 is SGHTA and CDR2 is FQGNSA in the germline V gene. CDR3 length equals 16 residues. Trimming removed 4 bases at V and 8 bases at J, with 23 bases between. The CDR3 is CASSSSRRRVEKGYTF. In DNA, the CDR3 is TGTGCCAGCAGCTCTAGTAGGAGACGGGTCGAAAAAGGCTACACCTTC.

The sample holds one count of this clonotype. CDR3 nucleotides: TGTGCCAGTAGCGCCGGAGGGGAGGCGGAGACCCAGTACTTC. Protein: CASSAGGEAETQYF. The chain recombines TRBV19 with TRBJ2-5, with D possibly TRBD2 on 6 matching bases. The V and J ends lost 6 bases and 5 bases respectively, with 16 bases between them. CDR1 and CDR2 from the germline V gene are LNHDA and SQIVND (reference sequence). CDR3 length: 14 amino acids.

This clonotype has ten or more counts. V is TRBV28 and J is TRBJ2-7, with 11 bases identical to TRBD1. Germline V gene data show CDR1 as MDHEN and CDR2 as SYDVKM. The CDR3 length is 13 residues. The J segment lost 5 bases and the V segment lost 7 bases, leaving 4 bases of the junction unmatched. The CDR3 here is CASMGQGGDEQYF. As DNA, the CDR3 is TGTGCCAGCATGGGACAGGGGGGCGACGAGCAGTACTTC.

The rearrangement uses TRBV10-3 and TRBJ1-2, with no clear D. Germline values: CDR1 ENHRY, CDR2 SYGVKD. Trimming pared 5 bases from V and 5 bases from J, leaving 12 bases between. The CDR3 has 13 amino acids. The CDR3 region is CAISNEKLYGYTF. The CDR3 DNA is TGTGCCATCAGTAACGAGAAACTTTATGGCTACACCTTC.

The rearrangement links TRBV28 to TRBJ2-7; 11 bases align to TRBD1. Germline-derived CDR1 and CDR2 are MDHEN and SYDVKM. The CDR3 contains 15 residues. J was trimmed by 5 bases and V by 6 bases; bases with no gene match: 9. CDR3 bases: TGTGCCAGCAGCCGTATGGGACAGGGGGACCACGAGCAGTACTTC. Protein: CASSRMGQGDHEQYF.

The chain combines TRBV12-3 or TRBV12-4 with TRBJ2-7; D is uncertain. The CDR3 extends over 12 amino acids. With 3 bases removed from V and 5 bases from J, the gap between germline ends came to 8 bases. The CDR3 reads CASSLPLDEQYF. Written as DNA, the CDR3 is TGTGCCAGCAGTTTGCCCCTGGACGAGCAGTACTTC.

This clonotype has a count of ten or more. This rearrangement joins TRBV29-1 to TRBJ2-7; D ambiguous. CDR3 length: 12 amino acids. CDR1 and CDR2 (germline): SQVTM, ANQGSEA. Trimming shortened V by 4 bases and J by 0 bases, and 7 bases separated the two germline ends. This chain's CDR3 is CSVVDNSYEQYF. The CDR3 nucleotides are TGCAGCGTTGTTGACAACTCCTACGAGCAGTACTTC.

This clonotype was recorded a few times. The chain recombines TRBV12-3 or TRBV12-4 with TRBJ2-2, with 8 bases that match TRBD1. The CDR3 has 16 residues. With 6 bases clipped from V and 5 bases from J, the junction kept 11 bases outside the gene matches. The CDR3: CASSRRTGSGTGELFF. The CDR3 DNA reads TGTGCCAGCAGCCGACGGACAGGGAGTGGGACCGGGGAGCTGTTTTTT.

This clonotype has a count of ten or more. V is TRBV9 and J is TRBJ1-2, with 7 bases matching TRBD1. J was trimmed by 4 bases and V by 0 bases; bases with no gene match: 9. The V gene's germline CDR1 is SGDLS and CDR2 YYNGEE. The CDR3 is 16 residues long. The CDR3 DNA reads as TGTGCCAGCAGCGTAGGGGAGACAGGGATCGGCTATGGCTACACCTTC. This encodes CASSVGETGIGYGYTF.

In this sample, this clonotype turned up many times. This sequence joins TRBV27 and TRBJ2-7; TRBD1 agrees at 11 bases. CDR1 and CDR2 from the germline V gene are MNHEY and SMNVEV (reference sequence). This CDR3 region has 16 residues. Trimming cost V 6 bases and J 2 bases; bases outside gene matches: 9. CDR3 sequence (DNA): TGTGCCAGCAGCCCACTCCCGGGACAGGGGGCCTACGAGCAGTACTTC. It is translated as CASSPLPGQGAYEQYF.

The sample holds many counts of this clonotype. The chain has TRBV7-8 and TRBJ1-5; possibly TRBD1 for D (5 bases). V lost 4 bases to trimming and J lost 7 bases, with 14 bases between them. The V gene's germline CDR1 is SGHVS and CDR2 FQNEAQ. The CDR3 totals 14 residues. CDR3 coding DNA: TGTGCCAGCAGCTCCGTGGTGGGGGACCAGCCCCAGCATTTT. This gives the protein CASSSVVGDQPQHF.

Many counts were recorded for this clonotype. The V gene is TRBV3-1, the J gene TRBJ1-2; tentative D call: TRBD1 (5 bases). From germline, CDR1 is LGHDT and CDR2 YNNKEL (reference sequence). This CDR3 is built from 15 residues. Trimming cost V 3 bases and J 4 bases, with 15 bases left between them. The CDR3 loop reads CASSHRGAASYGYTF. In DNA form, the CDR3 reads TGTGCCAGCAGCCATCGAGGGGCCGCCTCCTATGGCTACACCTTC.

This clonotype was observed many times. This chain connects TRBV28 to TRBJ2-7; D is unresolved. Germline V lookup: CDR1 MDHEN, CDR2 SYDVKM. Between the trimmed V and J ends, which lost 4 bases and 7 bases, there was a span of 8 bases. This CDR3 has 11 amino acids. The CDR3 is CASSWAIEQYF. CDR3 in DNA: TGTGCCAGCAGTTGGGCGATAGAGCAGTACTTC.

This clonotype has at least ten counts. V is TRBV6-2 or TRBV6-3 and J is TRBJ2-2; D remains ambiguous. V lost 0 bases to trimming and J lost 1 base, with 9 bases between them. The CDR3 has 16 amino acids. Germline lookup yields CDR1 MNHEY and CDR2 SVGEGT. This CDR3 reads CASSYSRTENTGELFF. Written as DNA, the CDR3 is TGTGCCAGCAGTTACTCAAGGACCGAGAACACCGGGGAGCTGTTTTTT.

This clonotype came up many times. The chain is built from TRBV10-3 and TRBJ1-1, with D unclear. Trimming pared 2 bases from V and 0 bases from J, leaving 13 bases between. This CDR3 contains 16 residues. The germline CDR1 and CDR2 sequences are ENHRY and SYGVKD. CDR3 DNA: TGTGCCATCAGTGAGGGGCCGACTCGAATGAACACTGAAGCTTTCTTT. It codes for CAISEGPTRMNTEAFF.

CDR3 DNA: TGTGCCAGCAGTTTTCGGGGCCGTGAAGCTTTCTTT. It specifies CASSFRGREAFF. The V gene is TRBV12-3 or TRBV12-4, the J gene TRBJ1-1; tentative D call: TRBD1 (5 bases). Trimming cost V 3 bases and J 7 bases, with 9 bases left between them. The CDR3 loop spans 12 amino acids.

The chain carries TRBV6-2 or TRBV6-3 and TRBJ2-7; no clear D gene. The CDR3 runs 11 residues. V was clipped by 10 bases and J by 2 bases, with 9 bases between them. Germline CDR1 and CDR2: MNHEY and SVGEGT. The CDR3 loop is CAIGDTYEQYF. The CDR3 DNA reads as TGTGCCATTGGGGATACCTACGAGCAGTACTTC.

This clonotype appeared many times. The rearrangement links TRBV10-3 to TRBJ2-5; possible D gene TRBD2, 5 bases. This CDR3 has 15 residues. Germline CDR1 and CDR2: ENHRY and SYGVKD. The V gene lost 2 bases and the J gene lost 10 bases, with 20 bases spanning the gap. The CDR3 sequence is CAISEPATKTRDQYF. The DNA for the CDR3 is TGTGCCATCAGTGAGCCCGCGACTAAAACAAGAGACCAGTACTTC.

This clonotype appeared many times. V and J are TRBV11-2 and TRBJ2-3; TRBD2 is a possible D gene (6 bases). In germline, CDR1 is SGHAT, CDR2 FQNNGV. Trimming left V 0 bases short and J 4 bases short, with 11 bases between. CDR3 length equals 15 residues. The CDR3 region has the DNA TGTGCCAGCAGCTTAGAGGAGGGGTTGGCAGATACGCAGTATTTT. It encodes CASSLEEGLADTQYF.